Listed below are T cell receptor beta chains from one sample, sequenced in a study of shared clonotypes between healthy human individuals. Assay: immunoSEQ multiplex PCR; the TCRdb copy retains only in-frame clones and omits some. The table shows 2 million to 2.5 million clones, with about 92% occurring only once. Source material: naive CD8+ T cells from PBMCs. These receptors came from a man in his late teens or twenties in good health. Some clones in this sample may be carry-over from other donors' samples. CDR3s include the opening cysteine and the closing phenylalanine or tryptophan. D genes are given only for firm matches. Clone size is not always given. Where it is, it says once, few, many or a class for expanded clones.

v_call	j_call	d_call	clone_size	cdr3_nt	cdr3_aa
TRBV30	TRBJ2-7	TRBD1	-	TGTGCCTGGAGTCCCTGGACAGGCAGCTACGAGCAGTACTTC	CAWSPWTGSYEQYF
TRBV5-1	TRBJ2-1	-	-	TGCGCCAGCAGCTTCGGGGCTCCCTACAATGAGCAGTTCTTC	CASSFGAPYNEQFF
TRBV2	TRBJ2-1	-	-	TGTGCCAGCAGTGAAGGTTTAGGGACACTCTACAATGAGCAGTTCTTC	CASSEGLGTLYNEQFF
TRBV27	TRBJ2-2	-	-	TGTGCCAGCAGCTTACAGGTTATTAGTTCGGGGACCGGGGAGCTGTTTTTT	CASSLQVISSGTGELFF
TRBV13	TRBJ2-2	-	-	TGTGCCAGCAGCCACCCGCTCGGGGAGCTGTTTTTT	CASSHPLGELFF
TRBV11-2	TRBJ1-1	TRBD1	-	TGTGCCAGCAGCTCAAGGGACAGGAGACACGAAAAGAACACTGAAGCTTTCTTT	CASSSRDRRHEKNTEAFF
TRBV7-9	TRBJ2-7	TRBD1	-	TGTGCCAGCAGCTCCGGACAGGGCGTTTACGAGCAGTACTTC	CASSSGQGVYEQYF
TRBV6-6	TRBJ2-5	TRBD1	-	TGTGCCAGCAGTTCATTTGGACAGGCCCAAGAGACCCAGTACTTC	CASSSFGQAQETQYF
TRBV7-2	TRBJ1-1	-	-	TGTGCCAGCAGCTTAGGGCTAGGCGGGTCTGAAGCTTTCTTT	CASSLGLGGSEAFF
TRBV27	TRBJ1-1	-	-	TGTGCCAGCGGGAGCACTGAAGCTTTCTTT	CASGSTEAFF
TRBV6-5	TRBJ1-1	TRBD1	-	TGTGCCAGCACCGCGACAGGGGCTGTTGAAGCTTTCTTT	CASTATGAVEAFF
TRBV27	TRBJ2-2	TRBD2	-	TGTGCCAGCAGTCCTTATTCCCCGGAACTAGCGGGGCCCGGGAACACCGGGGAGCTGTTTTTT	CASSPYSPELAGPGNTGELFF
TRBV19	TRBJ2-5	-	-	TGTGCCAGTAGTCAACGGGACCGCTACCAAGAGACCCAGTACTTC	CASSQRDRYQETQYF
TRBV13	TRBJ1-2	TRBD1	-	TGTGCCAGCAGCTTAGGAACCCAGGGGGCTTATTATGGCTACACCTTC	CASSLGTQGAYYGYTF
TRBV7-9	TRBJ1-1	-	few	TGTGCCAGCAGCCAAGGGGGGGGTTGGGACACTGAAGCTTTCTTT	CASSQGGGWDTEAFF
TRBV9	TRBJ2-7	TRBD2	-	TGTGCCAGCAGCCCCGTGGGACGGGAGGTAACCTACGAGCAGTACTTC	CASSPVGREVTYEQYF
TRBV12-5	TRBJ2-2	TRBD1	-	TGTGCTAGTGGTTTCTGGGACAGGATTAACACCGGGGAGCTGTTTTTT	CASGFWDRINTGELFF
TRBV2	TRBJ2-5	TRBD1	-	TGTGCCAGCAGAGGCAGGGGGCTCGGGGAGACCCAGTACTTC	CASRGRGLGETQYF
TRBV28	TRBJ1-3	TRBD1	-	TGTGCCAGCAGAACACCGACAGGGCCTGGAAACACCATATATTTT	CASRTPTGPGNTIYF
TRBV6-1	TRBJ2-7	-	once	TGTGCCAGCAGTGCGGGTAAGGGATCCGAGCAGTACTTC	CASSAGKGSEQYF
TRBV21-1	TRBJ2-7	-	-	TGTGCCAGCAGCAAAGAGAACATGGCGGGACAGGGTTCACGCGAGCAGTACTTC	CASSKENMAGQGSREQYF
TRBV28	TRBJ2-7	-	-	TGTGCCAGCAGTTTGGGACATACAGGGACCCCCTACGAGCAGTACTTC	CASSLGHTGTPYEQYF
TRBV19	TRBJ1-1	-	-	TGTGCCAGTAGTATAGGGAGAGAAGCTTTCTTT	CASSIGREAFF
TRBV2	TRBJ1-3	-	-	TGTGCCAGTACCGGGCCCGGGGCGGGAAACACCATATATTTT	CASTGPGAGNTIYF